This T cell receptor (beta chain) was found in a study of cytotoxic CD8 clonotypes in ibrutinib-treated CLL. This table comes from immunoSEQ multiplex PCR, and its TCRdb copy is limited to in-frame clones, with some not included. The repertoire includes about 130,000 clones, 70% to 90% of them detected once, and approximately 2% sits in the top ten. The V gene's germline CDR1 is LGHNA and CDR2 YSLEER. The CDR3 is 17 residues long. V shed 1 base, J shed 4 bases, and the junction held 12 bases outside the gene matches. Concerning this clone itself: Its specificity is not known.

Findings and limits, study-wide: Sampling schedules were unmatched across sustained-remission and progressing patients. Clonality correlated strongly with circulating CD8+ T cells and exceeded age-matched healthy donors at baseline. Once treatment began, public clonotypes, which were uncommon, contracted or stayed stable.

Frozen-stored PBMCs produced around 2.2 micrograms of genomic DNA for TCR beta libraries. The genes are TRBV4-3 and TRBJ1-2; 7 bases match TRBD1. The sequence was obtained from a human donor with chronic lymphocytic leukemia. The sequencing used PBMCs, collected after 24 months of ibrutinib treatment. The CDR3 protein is CASSQGSEEGAGYGYTF. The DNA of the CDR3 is TGCGCCAGCAGCCAAGGTTCCGAGGAGGGGGCGGGCTATGGCTACACCTTC.